Detailed here is one T cell receptor beta chain. Antigen unknown. Vbeta (60) and Jbeta (13) primers were used in the PCR. TCRdb's copy holds only in-frame clones and misses some; the assay was immunoSEQ multiplex PCR. The profile shows about 250,000 clones, under 80% of them singletons. This sample is part of a study of cytomegalovirus exposure and HLA in healthy donors. Study at large: The roughly 100 million unique TCR beta sequences, from about 179 million T cells, were found by an earlier analysis. Study-wide results and limits: Most TCRs appeared rarely, but some public TCRs recurred in many donors. Earlier analysis found most TCR beta V segments productive about 87% or about 30% of the time. Presence/absence analyses assumed roughly uniform sequencing depth across donors.

Germline-derived CDR1 and CDR2 are MNHEY and SMNVEV (reference sequence). Losses at the gene ends were 5 bases for V and 2 bases for J; bases not matched to a gene: 15. The CDR3 sequence is 17 residues long. Source material: PBMCs. The V and J genes are TRBV27 and TRBJ2-7; 7 bases line up with TRBD1. The receptor was isolated from a female donor in good health and CMV-seronegative. The DNA of the CDR3 is TGTGCCAGCAGTCCTACAGGGGTCACAACACCTCCCTACGAGCAGTACTTC. Its translation: CASSPTGVTTPPYEQYF.